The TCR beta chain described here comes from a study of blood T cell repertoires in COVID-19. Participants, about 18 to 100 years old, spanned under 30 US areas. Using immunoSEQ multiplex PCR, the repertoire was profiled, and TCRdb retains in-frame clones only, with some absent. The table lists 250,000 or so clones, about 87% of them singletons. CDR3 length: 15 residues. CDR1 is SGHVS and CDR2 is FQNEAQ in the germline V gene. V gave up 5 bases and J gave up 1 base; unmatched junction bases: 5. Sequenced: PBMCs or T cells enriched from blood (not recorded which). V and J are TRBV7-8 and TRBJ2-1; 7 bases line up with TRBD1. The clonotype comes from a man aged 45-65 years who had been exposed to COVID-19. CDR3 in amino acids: CASSPDRVSYNEQFF. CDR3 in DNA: TGTGCCAGCAGCCCCGACAGGGTTTCCTACAATGAGCAGTTCTTC.